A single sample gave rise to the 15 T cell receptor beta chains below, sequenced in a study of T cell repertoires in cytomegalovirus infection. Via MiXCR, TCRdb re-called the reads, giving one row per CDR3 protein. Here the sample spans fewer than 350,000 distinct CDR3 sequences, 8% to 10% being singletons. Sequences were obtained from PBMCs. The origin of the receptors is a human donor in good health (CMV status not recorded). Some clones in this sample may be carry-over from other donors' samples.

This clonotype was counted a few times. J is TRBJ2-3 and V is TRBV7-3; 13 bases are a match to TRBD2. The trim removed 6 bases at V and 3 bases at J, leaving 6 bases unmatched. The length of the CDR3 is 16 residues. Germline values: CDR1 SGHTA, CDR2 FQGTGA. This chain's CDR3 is CASRLGLAGATDTQYF. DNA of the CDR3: TGTGCCAGCAGACTAGGACTAGCGGGAGCAACAGATACGCAGTATTTT.

The CDR3 sequence is CATSDPTGTSTDTQYF. The CDR3 coding sequence is TGTGCCACCAGTGACCCGACAGGCACTAGCACAGATACGCAGTATTTT. The V and J genes are TRBV24-1 and TRBJ2-3, with D maybe TRBD1 (6 bases). CDR3 length equals 16 residues. V was shortened by 4 bases and J by 0 bases, with 13 bases between the two germline ends. Germline-derived CDR1 and CDR2 are KGHDR and SFDVKD.

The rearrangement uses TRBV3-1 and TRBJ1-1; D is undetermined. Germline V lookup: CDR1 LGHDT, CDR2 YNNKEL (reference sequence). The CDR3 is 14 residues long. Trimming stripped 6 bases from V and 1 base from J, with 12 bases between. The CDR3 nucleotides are TGTGCCAGCAGTACCTGGGGTTCGAACACTGAAGCTTTCTTT. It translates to CASSTWGSNTEAFF.

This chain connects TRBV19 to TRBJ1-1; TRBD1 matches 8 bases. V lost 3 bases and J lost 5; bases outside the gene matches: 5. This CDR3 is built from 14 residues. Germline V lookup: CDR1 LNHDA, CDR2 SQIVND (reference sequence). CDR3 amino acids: CASSMGTGGTEAFF. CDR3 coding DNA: TGTGCCAGTAGTATGGGGACAGGTGGAACTGAAGCTTTCTTT.

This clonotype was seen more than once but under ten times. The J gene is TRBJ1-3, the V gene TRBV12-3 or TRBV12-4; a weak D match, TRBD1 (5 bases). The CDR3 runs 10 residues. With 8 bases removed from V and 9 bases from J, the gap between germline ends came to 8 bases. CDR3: CASARVTIYF. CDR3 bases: TGTGCCAGCGCCAGGGTCACCATATATTTT.

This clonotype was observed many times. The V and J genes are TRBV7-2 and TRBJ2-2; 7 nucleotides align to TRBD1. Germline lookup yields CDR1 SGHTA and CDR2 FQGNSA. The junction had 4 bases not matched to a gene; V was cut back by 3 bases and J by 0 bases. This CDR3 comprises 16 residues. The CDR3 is CASSLAGTANTGELFF. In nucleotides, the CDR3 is TGTGCCAGCAGCTTGGCCGGGACAGCGAACACCGGGGAGCTGTTTTTT.

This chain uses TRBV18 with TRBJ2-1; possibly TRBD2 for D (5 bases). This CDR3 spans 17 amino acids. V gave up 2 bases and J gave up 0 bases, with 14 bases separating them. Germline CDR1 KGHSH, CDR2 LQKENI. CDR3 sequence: CASSPRTLQSSYNEQFF. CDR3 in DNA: TGTGCCAGCTCACCAAGGACTCTCCAGAGCTCCTACAATGAGCAGTTCTTC.

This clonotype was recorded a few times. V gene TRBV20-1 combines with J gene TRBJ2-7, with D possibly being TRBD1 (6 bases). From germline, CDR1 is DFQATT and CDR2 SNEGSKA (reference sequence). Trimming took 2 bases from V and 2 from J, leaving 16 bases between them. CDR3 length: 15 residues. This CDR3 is CSARPSRGLTYEQYF. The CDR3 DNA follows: TGCAGTGCTAGACCTAGTAGGGGGTTGACCTACGAGCAGTACTTC.

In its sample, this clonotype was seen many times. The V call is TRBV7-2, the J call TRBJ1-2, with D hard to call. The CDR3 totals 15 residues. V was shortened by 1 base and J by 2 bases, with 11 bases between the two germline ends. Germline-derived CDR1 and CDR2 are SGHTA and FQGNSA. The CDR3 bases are TGTGCCAGCAGCTTAGAACCGAAACCAAACTATGGCTACACCTTC. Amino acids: CASSLEPKPNYGYTF.

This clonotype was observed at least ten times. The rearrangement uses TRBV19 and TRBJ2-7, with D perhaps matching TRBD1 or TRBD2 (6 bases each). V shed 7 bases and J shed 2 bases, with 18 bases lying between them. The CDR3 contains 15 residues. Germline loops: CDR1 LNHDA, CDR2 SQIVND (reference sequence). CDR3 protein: CASTSGGHRTYEQYF. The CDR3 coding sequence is TGTGCCAGTACCTCCGGGGGACACAGGACCTACGAGCAGTACTTC.

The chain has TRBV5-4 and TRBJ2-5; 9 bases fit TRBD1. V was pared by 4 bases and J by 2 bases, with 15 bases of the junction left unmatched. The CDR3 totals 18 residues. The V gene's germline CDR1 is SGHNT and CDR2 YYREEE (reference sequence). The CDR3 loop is CASSPLRVGQGRQETQYF. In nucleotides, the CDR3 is TGTGCCAGCAGCCCCTTGCGAGTCGGACAGGGGAGACAAGAGACCCAGTACTTC.

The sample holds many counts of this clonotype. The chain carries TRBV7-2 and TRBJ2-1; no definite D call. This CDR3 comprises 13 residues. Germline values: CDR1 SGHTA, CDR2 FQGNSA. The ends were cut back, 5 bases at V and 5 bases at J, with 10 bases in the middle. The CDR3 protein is CASSLSINNEQFF. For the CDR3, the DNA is TGTGCCAGCAGCCTAAGCATCAACAATGAGCAGTTCTTC.

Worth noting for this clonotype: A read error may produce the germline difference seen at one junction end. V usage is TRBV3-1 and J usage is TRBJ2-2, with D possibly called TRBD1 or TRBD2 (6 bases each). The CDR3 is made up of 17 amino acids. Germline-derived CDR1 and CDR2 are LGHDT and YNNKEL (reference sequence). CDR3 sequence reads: CANSQESRGRGTGELFF. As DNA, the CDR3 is TGTGCCAACAGCCAAGAATCCCGGGGGCGCGGCACCGGGGAGCTGTTTTTT.

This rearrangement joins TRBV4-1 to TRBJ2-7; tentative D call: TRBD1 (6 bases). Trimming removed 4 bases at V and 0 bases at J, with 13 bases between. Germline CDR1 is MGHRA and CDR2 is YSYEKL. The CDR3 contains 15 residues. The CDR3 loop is CASSPRQATSYEQYF. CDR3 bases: TGCGCCAGCAGCCCACGACAGGCCACCTCCTACGAGCAGTACTTC.

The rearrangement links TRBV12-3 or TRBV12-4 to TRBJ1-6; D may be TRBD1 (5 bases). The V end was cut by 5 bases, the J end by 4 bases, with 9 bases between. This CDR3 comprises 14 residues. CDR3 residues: CASSGGSYNSPLHF. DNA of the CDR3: TGTGCCAGCAGTGGGGGTTCTTATAATTCACCCCTCCACTTT.